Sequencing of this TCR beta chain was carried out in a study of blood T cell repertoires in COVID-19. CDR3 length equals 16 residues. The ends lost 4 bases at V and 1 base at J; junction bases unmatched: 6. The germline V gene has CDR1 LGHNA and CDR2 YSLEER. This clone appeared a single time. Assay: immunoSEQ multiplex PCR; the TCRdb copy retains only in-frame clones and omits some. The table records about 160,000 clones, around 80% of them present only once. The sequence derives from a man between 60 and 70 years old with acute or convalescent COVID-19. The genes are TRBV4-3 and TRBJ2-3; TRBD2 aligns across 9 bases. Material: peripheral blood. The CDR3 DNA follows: TGCGCCAGCAGCCTAGAGGCGGGGGGGCGCACAGATACGCAGTATTTT. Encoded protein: CASSLEAGGRTDTQYF.